This T cell receptor beta chain was sequenced in a study of blood T cell repertoires in COVID-19 (dated by TCRdb to about 2020). About the full investigation: Samples from collaborators originated in the United States, Italy and Spain and spanned both the acute and convalescent phases of COVID-19. The material from the prospective study consisted of cDNA or gDNA derived from T cells, B-cell-depleted T cells, or PBMCs. Subjects who had been exposed to COVID-19, were actively infected with it, or had recovered from it provided the deeply sampled blood TCRbeta repertoires that made up the dataset. The repertoires were released in a freely available public database intended as a resource for research on the immune response to SARS-CoV-2. Samples were obtained from the ongoing ImmuneRACE study (first 160 participants) and from 1,200 or so subjects provided by 6 global collaborators. A de-identified subject ID, COVID-19 status, age in years and sex were almost always included in the sample metadata. Where available, HLA class I and class II types were obtained from metadata supplied by the sample provider rather than from assay-based typing.

Turning to this clone: Its cognate antigen has yet to be identified. No per-base quality is available; no much larger clone lies one base away.

Whole blood was collected in K2EDTA tubes by collaborating institutions according to the institutions' own protocols. For TCRbeta analysis, collaborators shipped samples as frozen whole blood, isolated PBMCs, or DNA extracted from either of those sample types. The CDR3 contains 16 residues, cysteine and phenylalanine counted. Left in the record is the CDR3 DNA by itself, 48 bases read in frame from the first base. CDR1 MNHEY and CDR2 SVGAGI were looked up in the germline V gene. The germline V end is reduced by 2 bases and the J end by 2 bases; junction bases left unmatched: 8. The immunoSEQ Assay, a bias-controlled multiplex PCR, was used to amplify TCRbeta CDR3 regions from genomic DNA. In the paper's pipeline: The number of nucleated cells in each sample was estimated from the amplification of reference gene primers within the assay. To quantify the absolute abundance of each unique TCRbeta CDR3 rearrangement, sequence reads were collapsed and filtered. Productive Simpson clonality was computed per sample as the square root of Simpson's diversity index over productive rearrangements. Drawn from immuneACCESS, this table holds only the in-frame rearrangements with V and J called that TCRdb kept. Clones are partly lost; checked studies trace under half to an unresolved V gene and leave the rest unexplained. The V and J calls and clone size come from that table; D and trimming were worked out from the DNA. The sample data list 70,000 to 90,000 clones, and less than 85% of these were observed just once. The ten most abundant clones make up 2.5% to 3% of the sample.

Overall results and qualifications from the work: The quantity of clinical and demographic metadata differed by source and by participant and was supplied without curation.

This chain joins TRBV6-5 to TRBJ2-7, with 8 bases aligning to TRBD2. Sequencing input: peripheral blood. The receptor's source is a human donor with acute or convalescent COVID-19. The donor label of this sample is uncertain. The CDR3 region: CASSYRTSGSPYEQYF. The sequenced DNA is TGTGCCAGCAGTTACCGCACGAGCGGGAGTCCCTACGAGCAGTACTTC.